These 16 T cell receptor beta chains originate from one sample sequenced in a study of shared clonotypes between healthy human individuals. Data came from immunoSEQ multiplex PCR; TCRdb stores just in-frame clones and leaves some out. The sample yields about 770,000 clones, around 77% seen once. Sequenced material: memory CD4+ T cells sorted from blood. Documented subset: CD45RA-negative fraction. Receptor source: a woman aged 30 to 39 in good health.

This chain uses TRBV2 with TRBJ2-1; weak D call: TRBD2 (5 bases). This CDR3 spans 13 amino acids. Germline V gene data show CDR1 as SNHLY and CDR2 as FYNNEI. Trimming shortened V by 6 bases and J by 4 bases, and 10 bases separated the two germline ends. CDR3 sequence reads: CASRGIAYNEQFF. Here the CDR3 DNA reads TGTGCCAGCAGGGGGATAGCGTACAATGAGCAGTTCTTC. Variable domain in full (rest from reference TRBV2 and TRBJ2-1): EPEVTQTPSHQVTQMGQEVILRCVPISNHLYFYWYRQILGQKVEFLVSFYNNEISEKSEIFDDQFSVERPDGSNFTLKIRSTKLEDSAMYFCASRGIAYNEQFFGPGTRLTVL.

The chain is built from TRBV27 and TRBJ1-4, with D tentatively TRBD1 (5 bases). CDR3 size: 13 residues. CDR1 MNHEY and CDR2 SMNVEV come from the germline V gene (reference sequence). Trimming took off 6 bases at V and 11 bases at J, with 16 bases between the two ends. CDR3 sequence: CASRGAGEKKLFF. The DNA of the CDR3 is TGTGCCAGCAGAGGGGCGGGGGAGAAGAAACTGTTTTTT.

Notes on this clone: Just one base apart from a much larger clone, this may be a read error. CDR3 in DNA: TGTGCCAGCAGCCCGGACAGCAATCAGCCCCAGCATTTT. Amino acid sequence: CASSPDSNQPQHF. The chain joins TRBV7-2 to TRBJ1-5; D gene ambiguous. Germline-derived CDR1 and CDR2 are SGHTA and FQGNSA. Trimming removed 5 bases from V and 1 base from J, with 6 bases in between. The CDR3 spans 13 residues.

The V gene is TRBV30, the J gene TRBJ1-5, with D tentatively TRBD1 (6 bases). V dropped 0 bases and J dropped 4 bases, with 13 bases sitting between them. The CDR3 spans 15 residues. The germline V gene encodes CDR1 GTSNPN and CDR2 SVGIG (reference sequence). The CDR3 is CAWSVRDRRNQPQHF. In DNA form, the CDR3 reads TGTGCCTGGAGTGTACGAGACAGGCGGAATCAGCCCCAGCATTTT.

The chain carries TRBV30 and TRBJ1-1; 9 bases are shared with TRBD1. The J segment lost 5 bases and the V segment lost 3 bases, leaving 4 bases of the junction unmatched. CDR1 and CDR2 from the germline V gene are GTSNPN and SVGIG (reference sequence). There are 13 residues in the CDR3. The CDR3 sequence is CAWRTGGLTEAFF. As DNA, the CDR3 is TGTGCCTGGAGGACAGGGGGGTTGACTGAAGCTTTCTTT.

The CDR3 loop reads CASVLAATDTQYF. Written as DNA, the CDR3 is TGTGCCAGCGTGTTAGCGGCCACAGATACGCAGTATTTT. The chain links TRBV6-1 to TRBJ2-3, with a tentative D call TRBD2 (6 bases). V dropped 8 bases and J dropped 2 bases, with 11 bases sitting between them. This CDR3 has 13 residues. Per the germline V gene, CDR1 is MNHNS and CDR2 is SASEGT.

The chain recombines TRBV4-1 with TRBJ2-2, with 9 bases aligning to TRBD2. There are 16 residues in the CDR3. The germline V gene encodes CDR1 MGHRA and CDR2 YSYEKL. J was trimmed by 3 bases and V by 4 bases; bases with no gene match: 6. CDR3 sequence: CASSRRLADHTGELFF. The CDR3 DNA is TGCGCCAGCAGCCGGAGACTAGCGGACCACACCGGGGAGCTGTTTTTT.

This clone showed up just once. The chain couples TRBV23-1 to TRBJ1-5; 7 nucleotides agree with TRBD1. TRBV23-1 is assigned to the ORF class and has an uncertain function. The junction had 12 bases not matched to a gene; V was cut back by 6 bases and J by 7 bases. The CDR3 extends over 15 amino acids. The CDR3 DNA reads TGCGCCAGCAGAAAAAGGTACAGGGGAGGACAGCCCCAGCATTTT. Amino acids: CASRKRYRGGQPQHF.

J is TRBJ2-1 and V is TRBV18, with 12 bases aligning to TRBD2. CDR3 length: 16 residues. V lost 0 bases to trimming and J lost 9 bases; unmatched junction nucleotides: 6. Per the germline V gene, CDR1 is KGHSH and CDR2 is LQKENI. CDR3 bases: TGTGCCAGCTCACCACCAAGACTAGCGGGAGTATTTGAGCAGTTCTTC. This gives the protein CASSPPRLAGVFEQFF.

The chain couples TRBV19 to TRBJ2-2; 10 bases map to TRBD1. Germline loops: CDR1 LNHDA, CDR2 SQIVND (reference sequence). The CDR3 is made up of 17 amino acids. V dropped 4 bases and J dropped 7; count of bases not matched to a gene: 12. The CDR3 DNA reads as TGTGCCAGTAGTACCCCGTTTGGGACAGGGGTGGGCGGGGAGCTGTTTTTT. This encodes CASSTPFGTGVGGELFF.

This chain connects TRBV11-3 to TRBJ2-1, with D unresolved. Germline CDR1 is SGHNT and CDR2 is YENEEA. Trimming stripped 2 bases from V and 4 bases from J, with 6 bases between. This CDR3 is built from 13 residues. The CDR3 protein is CASSLYPYNEQFF. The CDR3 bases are TGTGCCAGCAGCTTATACCCTTACAATGAGCAGTTCTTC. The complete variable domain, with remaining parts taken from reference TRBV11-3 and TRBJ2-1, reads EAGVVQSPRYKIIEKKQPVAFWCNPISGHNTLYWYLQNLGQGPELLIRYENEEAVDDSQLPKDRFSAERLKGVDSTLKIQPAELGDSAVYLCASSLYPYNEQFFGPGTRLTVL.

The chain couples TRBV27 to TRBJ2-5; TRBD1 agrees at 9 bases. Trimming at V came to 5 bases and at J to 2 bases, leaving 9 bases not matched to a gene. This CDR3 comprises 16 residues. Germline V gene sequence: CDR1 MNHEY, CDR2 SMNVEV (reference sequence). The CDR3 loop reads CASSPKTGGVQETQYF. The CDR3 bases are TGTGCCAGCAGTCCAAAGACAGGGGGTGTTCAAGAGACCCAGTACTTC.

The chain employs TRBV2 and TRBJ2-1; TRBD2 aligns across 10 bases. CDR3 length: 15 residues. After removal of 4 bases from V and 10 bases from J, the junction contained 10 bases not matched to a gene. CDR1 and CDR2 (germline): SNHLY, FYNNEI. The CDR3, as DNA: TGTGCCAGCAGTGTTCGAGCGGGAGGGCCTGGGGAGCAGTTCTTC. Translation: CASSVRAGGPGEQFF.

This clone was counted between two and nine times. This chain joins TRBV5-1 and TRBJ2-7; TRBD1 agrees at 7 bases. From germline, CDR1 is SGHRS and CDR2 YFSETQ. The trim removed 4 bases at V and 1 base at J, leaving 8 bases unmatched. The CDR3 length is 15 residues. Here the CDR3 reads CASSLTGTPSYEQYF. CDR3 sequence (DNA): TGCGCCAGCAGCCTGACAGGGACCCCATCCTACGAGCAGTACTTC. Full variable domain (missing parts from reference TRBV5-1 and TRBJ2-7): KAGVTQTPRYLIKTRGQQVTLSCSPISGHRSVSWYQQTPGQGLQFLFEYFSETQRNKGNFPGRFSGRQFSNSRSEMNVSTLELGDSALYLCASSLTGTPSYEQYFGPGTRLTVT.

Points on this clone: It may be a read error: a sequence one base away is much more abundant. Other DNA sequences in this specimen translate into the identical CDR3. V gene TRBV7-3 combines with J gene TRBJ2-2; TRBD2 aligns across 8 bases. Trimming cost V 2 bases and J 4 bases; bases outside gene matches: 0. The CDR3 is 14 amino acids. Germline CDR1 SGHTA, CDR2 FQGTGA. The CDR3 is CASSLAGGTGELFF. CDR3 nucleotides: TGTGCCAGCAGCTTAGCGGGGGGCACCGGGGAGCTGTTTTTT.

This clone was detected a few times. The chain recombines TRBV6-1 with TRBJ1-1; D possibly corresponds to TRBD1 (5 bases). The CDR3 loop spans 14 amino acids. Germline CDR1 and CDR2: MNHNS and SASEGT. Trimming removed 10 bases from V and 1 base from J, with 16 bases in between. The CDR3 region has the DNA TGTGCCACCAGGGTCGCTGCGGAGAACACTGAAGCTTTCTTT. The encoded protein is CATRVAAENTEAFF.